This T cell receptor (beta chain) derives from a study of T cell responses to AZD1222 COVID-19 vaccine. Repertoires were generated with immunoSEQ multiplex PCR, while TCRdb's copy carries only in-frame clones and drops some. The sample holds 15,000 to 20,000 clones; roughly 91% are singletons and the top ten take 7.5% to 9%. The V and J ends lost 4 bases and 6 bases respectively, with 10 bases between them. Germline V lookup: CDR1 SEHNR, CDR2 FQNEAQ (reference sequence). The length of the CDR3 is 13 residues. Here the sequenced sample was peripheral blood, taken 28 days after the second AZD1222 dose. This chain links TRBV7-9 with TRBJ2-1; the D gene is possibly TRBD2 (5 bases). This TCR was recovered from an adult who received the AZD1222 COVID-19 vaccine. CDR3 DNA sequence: TGTGCCAGCAGCTCAAGGGAGCTCAATGAGCAGTTCTTC. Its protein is CASSSRELNEQFF.